This note documents a single T cell receptor (beta chain) sequence. Its antigen is not known. One end of the junction is discordant with germline, which a read error may explain. These data originate in a study of T cell clonotyping in hematopoietic cell transplantation. The germline V gene encodes CDR1 SSHAT and CDR2 FNYEAQ (reference sequence). This CDR3 has 16 amino acids. General study points: Pathologically expanded recipient clonotypes increased progressively from day 30 to day 180 as diversity fell.

Clones were sequenced by immunoSEQ multiplex PCR, and TCRdb holds only the in-frame ones, with some missing. The data contain about 15,000 clones, 60% to 85% of them singletons. The sample taken for sequencing was peripheral blood mononuclear cells. The V call is TRBV7-7, the J call TRBJ1-2, with 8 bases that match TRBD1. This TCR derives from a woman aged 55-70 years in good health. Some clones in this sample may be carry-over from other donors' samples. In nucleotides, the CDR3 is TGTGCTAGCAGCTTAGGGTCCAGGGGGCCTACATATGGCTACACCTTC. Its protein product is CASSLGSRGPTYGYTF.